Shown below are 22 T cell receptor beta chains from a single sample sequenced in a study of shared clonotypes between healthy human individuals. Sequenced by immunoSEQ multiplex PCR; TCRdb stores in-frame clones only, minus some. The table shows about 640,000 clones, with roughly 78% occurring only once. Sequenced input: memory CD4+ T cells sorted from blood. Sample subset: CD45RA-negative fraction. Receptors were obtained from a woman between 25 and 40 years old in good health.

The gene calls are TRBV5-6 and TRBJ1-1; D might be TRBD1 (5 bases). The CDR3 consists of 11 residues. Germline CDR1 reads SGHDT; CDR2 reads YYEEEE. Trimming shortened V by 1 base and J by 8 bases, and 6 bases separated the two germline ends. CDR3 nucleotides: TGTGCCAGCAGCTTGTCAGGGGAAGCTTTCTTT. Its translation is CASSLSGEAFF.

The gene calls are TRBV18 and TRBJ2-7; D is uncertain. V was cut by 2 bases and J by 9 bases, with 20 bases left in between. Germline assignment: CDR1 KGHSH and CDR2 LQKENI. The CDR3 has 15 residues. Here the CDR3 reads CASSPGVSRLVAQYF. The CDR3 coding sequence is TGTGCCAGCTCACCAGGGGTTTCAAGGCTCGTTGCGCAGTACTTC.

The chain joins TRBV2 to TRBJ1-5; 8 bases align to TRBD1. The ends lost 4 bases at V and 7 bases at J; junction bases unmatched: 9. Germline CDR1 reads SNHLY; CDR2 reads FYNNEI. The CDR3 is made up of 15 amino acids. The CDR3, as DNA: TGTGCCAGCAGTGGAGAGGCAGGGGGCTCCCAGCCCCAGCATTTT. It translates to CASSGEAGGSQPQHF. Filled out from reference TRBV2 and TRBJ1-5, the complete variable domain reads EPEVTQTPSHQVTQMGQEVILRCVPISNHLYFYWYRQILGQKVEFLVSFYNNEISEKSEIFDDQFSVERPDGSNFTLKIRSTKLEDSAMYFCASSGEAGGSQPQHFGDGTRLSIL.

This clone has just one count. The V and J genes are TRBV6-5 and TRBJ1-1; 9 bases align to TRBD1. The V gene's germline CDR1 is MNHEY and CDR2 SVGAGI. This CDR3 region has 14 residues. The V and J ends lost 5 bases and 5 bases, in that order; junction bases with no gene match: 6. The CDR3 is CASSPTGGRTEAFF. In nucleotides, the CDR3 is TGTGCCAGCAGTCCCACAGGGGGCAGGACTGAAGCTTTCTTT.

This rearrangement joins TRBV9 to TRBJ1-1; no firm D call. Germline V gene data show CDR1 as SGDLS and CDR2 as YYNGEE. CDR3 length: 14 amino acids. The ends were cut back, 4 bases at V and 7 bases at J, with 17 bases in the middle. CDR3 coding DNA: TGTGCCAGCAGCCCCACGTCTAGGTCGGATGAAGCTTTCTTT. Translating gives CASSPTSRSDEAFF.

There are many counts of this clone. The chain is built from TRBV7-9 and TRBJ2-4; the match to TRBD1 covers 7 bases. Germline V lookup: CDR1 SEHNR, CDR2 FQNEAQ (reference sequence). After removal of 4 bases from V and 2 bases from J, the junction contained 11 bases not matched to a gene. The CDR3 consists of 17 residues. CDR3 nucleotides: TGTGCCAGCAGCTCAATTAGCGTCAGGGGGACCAAAAACATTCAGTACTTC. Amino acid sequence: CASSSISVRGTKNIQYF.

The chain joins TRBV5-1 to TRBJ2-6; perhaps TRBD1 as D (6 bases). Between the trimmed V and J ends, which lost 0 bases and 0 bases, there was a span of 16 bases. Germline CDR1 reads SGHRS; CDR2 reads YFSETQ. The CDR3 runs to 19 residues. The CDR3 spells CASSLARAGVGSGANVLTF. The CDR3 DNA is TGCGCCAGCAGCTTGGCCCGTGCAGGGGTGGGCTCTGGGGCCAACGTCCTGACTTTC.

The chain links TRBV28 to TRBJ2-7; the D call may be TRBD1 or TRBD2 (5 bases each). This CDR3 has 13 residues. Germline lookup yields CDR1 MDHEN and CDR2 SYDVKM. V lost 7 bases and J lost 6, with 16 bases in between. The CDR3 here is CASNRGLVSEQYF. As DNA, the CDR3 is TGTGCCAGCAACCGGGGCCTGGTTTCCGAGCAGTACTTC.

The J gene is TRBJ1-1, the V gene TRBV7-8; D remains ambiguous. The CDR3 consists of 12 residues. Germline values: CDR1 SGHVS, CDR2 FQNEAQ. Trimming took off 7 bases at V and 1 base at J, with 7 bases between the two ends. CDR3 nucleotide sequence: TGTGCCAGCACCCCGGGGAACACTGAAGCTTTCTTT. It translates to CASTPGNTEAFF.

V is TRBV19 and J is TRBJ2-7, with 8 bases that match TRBD1. This CDR3 comprises 16 residues. The V segment lost 0 bases and the J segment 3 bases; nucleotides outside the gene matches: 7. CDR1 and CDR2 (germline): LNHDA, SQIVND (reference sequence). DNA for the CDR3: TGTGCCAGTAGTATAGACAACGGACAGGGATACTACGAGCAGTACTTC. Protein product: CASSIDNGQGYYEQYF.

The rearrangement uses TRBV4-2 and TRBJ1-1; 9 positions agree with TRBD1. Looked up from germline, CDR1 is LGHNA and CDR2 is YNFKEQ. The V and J ends lost 1 base and 4 bases, in that order; junction bases with no gene match: 1. The CDR3 sequence is 14 residues long. CDR3 sequence reads: CASSQGTGATEAFF. In nucleotides, the CDR3 is TGTGCCAGCAGCCAAGGGACAGGGGCCACTGAAGCTTTCTTT.

This clone has only a few counts. The rearrangement joins TRBV6-5 to TRBJ2-7, with 7 bases aligning to TRBD2. The CDR3 extends over 14 amino acids. Germline V gene sequence: CDR1 MNHEY, CDR2 SVGAGI. Germline trimming cut 6 bases from V and 5 bases from J; bases unmatched to any gene: 10. The CDR3 reads CASRRPSGADEQYF. The CDR3 DNA reads TGTGCCAGCAGAAGGCCTAGCGGCGCCGACGAGCAGTACTTC.

CDR3: CASSFSGGNTIYF. CDR3 DNA sequence: TGCGCCAGCAGCTTCTCAGGGGGGAACACCATATATTTT. This chain joins TRBV5-1 and TRBJ1-3; the match to TRBD1 covers 7 bases. Germline CDR1 SGHRS, CDR2 YFSETQ. The CDR3 is 13 residues long. The V gene end was trimmed by 2 bases and the J gene end by 7 bases; junction bases not matched to a gene: 3.

The rearrangement links TRBV6-1 to TRBJ2-5, with TRBD1 identical over 10 bases. The CDR3 runs 18 residues. Germline CDR1 reads MNHNS; CDR2 reads SASEGT. Unmatched junction bases numbered 17, after V lost 4 bases and J lost 6 bases. The chain's CDR3 is CASSVPSDRGDFRKTQYF. The CDR3 DNA is TGTGCCAGCAGTGTCCCTTCGGACAGGGGGGATTTTCGGAAGACCCAGTACTTC.

The chain carries TRBV4-1 and TRBJ1-2; D uncertain. CDR1 is MGHRA and CDR2 is YSYEKL in the germline V gene. The V end was cut by 1 base, the J end by 0 bases, with 15 bases between. The CDR3 extends over 17 amino acids. The CDR3 nucleotides are TGCGCCAGCAGCCAAGTAATAGGGCAACCAGCTAACTATGGCTACACCTTC. Protein sequence: CASSQVIGQPANYGYTF.

On this clone itself: The sample holds other DNA sequences that translate to the same CDR3. This chain uses TRBV5-1 with TRBJ2-1, with TRBD2 as a possible D gene (5 bases). Germline V gene data show CDR1 as SGHRS and CDR2 as YFSETQ. CDR3 length: 15 residues. V lost 4 bases to trimming and J lost 0 bases, with 11 bases between them. The CDR3 region has the DNA TGCGCCAGCAGCCTGGACTCGGGCTCCTACAATGAGCAGTTCTTC. It codes for CASSLDSGSYNEQFF.

Comment on this clone: This could be a read error, since a much larger clone is one nucleotide away. The rearrangement joins TRBV5-1 to TRBJ2-7; D unresolved. This CDR3 is 13 amino acids long. Germline CDR1 SGHRS, CDR2 YFSETQ. V gave up 3 bases and J gave up 2 bases, with 9 bases separating them. The CDR3 DNA reads as TGCGCCAGCAGCTCGGGCGGAACCTACGAGCAGTACTTC. This codes for CASSSGGTYEQYF.

In its sample, this clone was seen once. V usage is TRBV28 and J usage is TRBJ2-3; 9 positions agree with TRBD1. This CDR3 has 17 residues. Germline V CDR1 and CDR2: MDHEN, SYDVKM. V shed 0 bases and J 2 bases; nucleotides not matched to a gene: 6. CDR3 region: CASSLWTGGGTTDTQYF. DNA of the CDR3: TGTGCCAGCAGTTTATGGACAGGGGGTGGGACCACAGATACGCAGTATTTT.

Turning to this clone: One end of the junction does not line up with germline, which may come from a read error. The chain is built from TRBV6-1 and TRBJ1-5; TRBD1 agrees at 7 bases. There are 14 residues in the CDR3. CDR1 is MNHNS and CDR2 is SASEGT in the germline V gene. The CDR3 sequence: CASREGQVSQPQHF. DNA of the CDR3: TGTGCCAGCAGAGAAGGACAGGTTAGTCAGCCCCAGCATTTT.

The V and J genes are TRBV5-4 and TRBJ2-2; a possible D gene is TRBD2 (6 bases). The V end was cut by 0 bases, the J end by 10 bases, with 13 bases between. Looked up from germline, CDR1 is SGHNT and CDR2 is YYREEE (reference sequence). CDR3 length: 14 amino acids. The CDR3 sequence: CASSLGSGAEELFF. In DNA form, the CDR3 reads TGTGCCAGCAGCTTGGGGTCGGGAGCGGAGGAGCTGTTTTTT.

V is TRBV6-1 and J is TRBJ1-5; TRBD1 is a possible D gene (6 bases). The germline V and J ends were trimmed by 3 bases and 3 bases, with 9 bases remaining between them. The CDR3 has 14 amino acids. Germline V gene data show CDR1 as MNHNS and CDR2 as SASEGT. This chain's CDR3 is CASSDGQINQPQHF. CDR3 sequence (DNA): TGTGCCAGCAGTGACGGACAGATCAATCAGCCCCAGCATTTT.

The rearrangement links TRBV5-1 to TRBJ2-1, with D unclear. This CDR3 spans 13 amino acids. The V and J ends lost 0 bases and 6 bases respectively, with 7 bases between them. Germline CDR1 and CDR2: SGHRS and YFSETQ. CDR3: CASSLGSSNEQFF. CDR3 in DNA: TGCGCCAGCAGCTTGGGCTCGTCCAATGAGCAGTTCTTC.